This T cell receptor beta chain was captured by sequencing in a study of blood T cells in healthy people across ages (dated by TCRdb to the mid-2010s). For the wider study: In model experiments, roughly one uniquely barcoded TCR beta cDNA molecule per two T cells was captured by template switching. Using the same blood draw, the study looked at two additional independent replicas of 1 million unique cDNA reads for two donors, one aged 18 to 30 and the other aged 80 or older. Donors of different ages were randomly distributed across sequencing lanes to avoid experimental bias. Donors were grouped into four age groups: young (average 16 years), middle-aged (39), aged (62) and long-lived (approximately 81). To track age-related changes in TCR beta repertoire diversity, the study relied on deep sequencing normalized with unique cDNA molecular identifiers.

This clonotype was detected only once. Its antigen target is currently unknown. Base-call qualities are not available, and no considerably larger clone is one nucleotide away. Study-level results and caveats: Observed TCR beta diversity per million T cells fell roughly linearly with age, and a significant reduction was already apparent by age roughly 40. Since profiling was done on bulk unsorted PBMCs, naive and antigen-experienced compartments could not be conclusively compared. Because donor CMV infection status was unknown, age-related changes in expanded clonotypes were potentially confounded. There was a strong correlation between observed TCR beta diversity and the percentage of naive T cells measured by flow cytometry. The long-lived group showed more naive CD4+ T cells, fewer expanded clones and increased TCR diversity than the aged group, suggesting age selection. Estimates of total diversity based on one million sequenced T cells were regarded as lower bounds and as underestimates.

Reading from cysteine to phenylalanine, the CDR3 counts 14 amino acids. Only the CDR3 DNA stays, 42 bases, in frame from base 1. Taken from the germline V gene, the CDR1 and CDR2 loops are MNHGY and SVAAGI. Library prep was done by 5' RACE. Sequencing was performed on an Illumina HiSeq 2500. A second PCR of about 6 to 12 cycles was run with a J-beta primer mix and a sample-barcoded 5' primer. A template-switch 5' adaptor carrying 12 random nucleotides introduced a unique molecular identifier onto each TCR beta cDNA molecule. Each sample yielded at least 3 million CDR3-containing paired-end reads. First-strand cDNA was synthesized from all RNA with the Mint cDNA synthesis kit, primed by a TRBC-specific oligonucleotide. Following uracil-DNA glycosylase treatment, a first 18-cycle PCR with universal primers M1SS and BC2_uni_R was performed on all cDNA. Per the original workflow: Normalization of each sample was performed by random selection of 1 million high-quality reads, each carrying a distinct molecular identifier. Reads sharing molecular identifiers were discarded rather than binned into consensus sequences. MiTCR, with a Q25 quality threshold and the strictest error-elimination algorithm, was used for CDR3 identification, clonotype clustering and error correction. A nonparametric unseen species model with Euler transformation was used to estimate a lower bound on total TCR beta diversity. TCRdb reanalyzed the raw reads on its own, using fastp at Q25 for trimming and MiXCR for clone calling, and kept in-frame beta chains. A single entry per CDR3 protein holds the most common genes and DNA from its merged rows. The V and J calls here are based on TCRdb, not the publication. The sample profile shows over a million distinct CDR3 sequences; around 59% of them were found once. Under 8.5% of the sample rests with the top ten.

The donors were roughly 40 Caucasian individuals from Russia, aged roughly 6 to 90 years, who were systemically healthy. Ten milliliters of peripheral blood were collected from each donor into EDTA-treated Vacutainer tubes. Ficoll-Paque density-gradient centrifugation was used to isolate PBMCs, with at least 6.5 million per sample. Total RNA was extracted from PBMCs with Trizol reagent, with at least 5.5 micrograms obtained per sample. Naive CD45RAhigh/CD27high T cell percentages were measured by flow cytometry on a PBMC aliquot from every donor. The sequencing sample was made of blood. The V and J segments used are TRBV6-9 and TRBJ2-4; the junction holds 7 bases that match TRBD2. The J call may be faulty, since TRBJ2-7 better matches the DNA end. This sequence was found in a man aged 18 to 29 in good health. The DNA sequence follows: TGTGCCAGCAGTTATAAGAAGCGGGGCTACGAGCAGTACTTC. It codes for CASSYKKRGYEQYF.